The 10 T cell receptor beta chains in this list originate from one sample, sequenced in a study of blood T cell repertoires in COVID-19. Some clones are missing from TCRdb's copy, which holds only in-frame ones; the method was immunoSEQ multiplex PCR. Among roughly 500,000 clones listed, 80% to 90% were seen once. The sequencing sample was made of peripheral blood. The receptors stem from a human donor in a cohort sampled during active COVID-19.

The rearrangement links TRBV28 to TRBJ1-1; D might be TRBD1 (6 bases). Trimming stripped 4 bases from V and 5 bases from J, with 20 bases between. The CDR3 is 16 residues long. Germline V lookup: CDR1 MDHEN, CDR2 SYDVKM. CDR3 loop: CASSSPERGAGTEAFF. The CDR3 DNA sequence: TGTGCCAGCAGTTCCCCCGAACGGGGGGCGGGTACTGAAGCTTTCTTT. Full variable domain (rest looked up from reference TRBV28 and TRBJ1-1): DVKVTQSSRYLVKRTGEKVFLECVQDMDHENMFWYRQDPGLGLRLIYFSYDVKMKEKGDIPEGYSVSREKKERFSLILESASTNQTSMYLCASSSPERGAGTEAFFGQGTRLTVV.

The CDR3 loop reads CASSLQGEIYGYTF. CDR3 coding DNA: TGTGCCAGCAGCTTACAGGGGGAAATCTATGGCTACACCTTC. The chain couples TRBV5-6 to TRBJ1-2; 8 bases match TRBD1. The CDR3 extends over 14 amino acids. Trimming removed 2 bases from V and 4 bases from J; junction bases left unmatched: 4. Germline loops: CDR1 SGHDT, CDR2 YYEEEE.

The V call is TRBV5-1, the J call TRBJ2-3; possibly TRBD1 for D (6 bases). This CDR3 is 13 amino acids long. Germline V lookup: CDR1 SGHRS, CDR2 YFSETQ. V was pared by 5 bases and J by 11 bases, with 18 bases between. The CDR3 loop is CASSLPGAERQYF. Here the CDR3 DNA reads TGCGCCAGCAGTTTACCAGGGGCGGAGAGGCAGTATTTT.

The table lists this clone with a count of one. This sequence joins TRBV9 and TRBJ2-1; D is possibly TRBD1 (6 bases). The CDR3 consists of 16 residues. Per germline, CDR1 SGDLS and CDR2 YYNGEE. Trimming stripped 0 bases from V and 3 bases from J, with 13 bases between. CDR3 loop: CASSVDRVDGYNEQFF. The DNA of the CDR3 is TGTGCCAGCAGCGTAGACAGGGTGGACGGCTACAATGAGCAGTTCTTC.

This chain connects TRBV28 to TRBJ2-7; D gene unclear. Germline V gives CDR1 MDHEN, CDR2 SYDVKM. The CDR3 has 13 amino acids. Trimming took off 6 bases at V and 2 bases at J, with 11 bases between the two ends. CDR3: CASRPLGPYEQYF. The CDR3 bases are TGTGCCAGCAGGCCGCTGGGCCCCTACGAGCAGTACTTC. The full variable domain, its missing parts supplied by reference TRBV28 and TRBJ2-7, is DVKVTQSSRYLVKRTGEKVFLECVQDMDHENMFWYRQDPGLGLRLIYFSYDVKMKEKGDIPEGYSVSREKKERFSLILESASTNQTSMYLCASRPLGPYEQYFGPGTRLTVT.

This chain joins TRBV28 and TRBJ2-1; 10 bases agree with TRBD2. Per the germline V gene, CDR1 is MDHEN and CDR2 is SYDVKM. Losses at the gene ends were 6 bases for V and 9 bases for J; bases not matched to a gene: 11. This CDR3 is built from 15 residues. In nucleotides, the CDR3 is TGTGCCAGCAGCGCTCCTAGCGGGGGACCCCCTGAGCAGTTCTTC. It yields the protein CASSAPSGGPPEQFF.

The V call is TRBV28, the J call TRBJ1-2; tentatively, D is TRBD1 (5 bases). There are 14 residues in the CDR3. Germline assignment: CDR1 MDHEN and CDR2 SYDVKM. The V and J ends lost 8 bases and 2 bases respectively, with 15 bases between them. The DNA of the CDR3 is TGTGCCAGCCAGACGAACAGGCCCAACTATGGCTACACCTTC. The encoded protein is CASQTNRPNYGYTF.

The chain uses TRBV30 and TRBJ1-5; 8 bases are a match to TRBD1. This CDR3 spans 14 amino acids. Trimming at V came to 1 base and at J to 9 bases, leaving 8 bases not matched to a gene. From germline, CDR1 is GTSNPN and CDR2 SVGIG (reference sequence). The CDR3 spells CAWSADRGNMPQHF. The CDR3 coding sequence is TGTGCCTGGAGTGCTGACAGGGGTAATATGCCCCAGCATTTT.

V usage is TRBV28 and J usage is TRBJ2-1; 11 bases line up with TRBD2. The CDR3 covers 18 residues. The germline gives CDR1 MDHEN, CDR2 SYDVKM. With V trimmed by 5 bases and J by 5 bases, 14 bases remained unmatched. CDR3 amino acids: CASSPPGLAALADNEQFF. The CDR3 nucleotides read TGTGCCAGCAGTCCTCCGGGACTAGCGGCCCTTGCTGACAATGAGCAGTTCTTC.

The chain uses TRBV19 and TRBJ2-1; 11 bases line up with TRBD2. Germline V gene data show CDR1 as LNHDA and CDR2 as SQIVND (reference sequence). The V segment lost 7 bases and the J segment 13 bases; nucleotides outside the gene matches: 12. This CDR3 comprises 14 residues. CDR3 in amino acids: CASTTPGLAAYQFF. In DNA form, the CDR3 reads TGTGCCAGTACTACTCCGGGACTAGCGGCCTATCAGTTCTTC.